This record concerns one T cell receptor (beta chain) sequence. The antigen remains undetermined. One entry per CDR3 protein, called by TCRdb with MiXCR from the reads. The table includes more than 650,000 distinct CDR3 sequences, under 40% detected once. This CDR3 region has 15 residues. The germline V and J ends were trimmed by 7 bases and 5 bases, with 17 bases remaining between them. In germline, CDR1 is LNHDA, CDR2 SQIVND (reference sequence). The data were obtained in a study of T cell repertoires in cytomegalovirus infection. Study outcomes and limitations: Clonotype analysis showed dominance of the ex vivo response by HLA-C-restricted CMV-specific TCR beta clonotypes. Pooled public TCR beta family frequency picked out CMV carriers with the relevant HLA.

The origin of this receptor is a human donor in good health (CMV status not recorded). Some clones in this sample may be carry-over from other donors' samples. The rearrangement joins TRBV19 to TRBJ2-2, with D tentatively TRBD1 (5 bases). What was sequenced was PBMCs. The CDR3 DNA follows: TGTGCCAGTAAAGGTGGGGCCCGGGTAACCGGGGAGCTGTTTTTT. It encodes CASKGGARVTGELFF.